Listed below are T cell receptor beta chains from one sample, sequenced in a study of blood T cells in healthy people across ages. TCRdb passed the 5' RACE reads through MiXCR, listing each CDR3 protein once. The sample lists about 680,000 distinct CDR3 sequences, around half occurring once. What was sequenced was blood. These receptor sequences come from a woman between 55 and 75 years old in good health. CDR3s include the opening cysteine and the closing phenylalanine or tryptophan. For some rows the clone size is stated as once, few or many, or as a class when expanded; others skip it.

clone_size j_call v_call cdr3_aa
NA TRBJ2-2 TRBV9 CASSVDWNTGELFF
NA TRBJ1-1 TRBV7-3 CASSMMGHTEAFF
NA TRBJ1-5 TRBV20-1 CSATTGVSSNRPQHF
NA TRBJ1-1 TRBV20-1 CSASSPWLNTEAFF
few TRBJ2-1 TRBV20-1 CSARASLNEQFF
NA TRBJ1-4 TRBV5-1 CASSLAQTGGKLFF
NA NA TRBV20-1 CSASRGRAYEQYF
few TRBJ2-7 TRBV27 CASSPDRQASYEQYF
few TRBJ2-3 TRBV20-1 CSAFSGRSADTQYF
NA TRBJ2-4 TRBV29-1 CSVADWDFIQYF
few TRBJ2-6 TRBV7-6 CASSLGARVSGANVLTF
few TRBJ2-7 TRBV5-6 CASSSDPIAGGLYEQYF
NA TRBJ1-1 TRBV7-9 CASSWSANTEAFF
once TRBJ2-3 TRBV9 CASSVGVREADTQYF
NA TRBJ2-1 TRBV6-2/TRBV6-3 CASGPARGSPSSYNEQFF
once NA TRBV15 CVTSRDGTGETQYF
NA TRBJ2-3 TRBV6-4 CASSGRGTETQYF
NA TRBJ1-2 TRBV13 CASRAVGAANYGYTF
once TRBJ2-5 TRBV12-3/TRBV12-4 CASSVYRTGSHERYF
NA NA TRBV20-1 CSARDLRGRGENIQYF
NA TRBJ2-2 TRBV4-2 CASSQVASGMGELFF
NA TRBJ1-2 TRBV27 CATGEGGYGYTF
NA TRBJ2-3 TRBV3-1 CASSQMGQDHTQYF
few TRBJ2-1 TRBV5-6 CASSSQFEVQFF
NA NA TRBV12-3/TRBV12-4 CASSQSSPYEQYF
NA TRBJ1-2 TRBV20-1 CSALMGTANYGYTF
NA TRBJ1-1 TRBV29-1 CSVVGGNTEAFF
few TRBJ2-5 TRBV3-1 CASRAAFETQYF
NA TRBJ1-1 TRBV6-1 CASSEGQLIPNEAFF
few TRBJ1-4 TRBV6-6 CASSSLDRNEKLFF
NA TRBJ2-4 TRBV28 CASSPRSGRQGKNIQYF
NA TRBJ2-3 TRBV7-9 CASSARPGTRRDTQYF
NA TRBJ2-3 TRBV5-1 CASSRDRISTDTQYF
few TRBJ1-2 TRBV30 CAWSKDYGYTF
few TRBJ1-2 TRBV7-2 CASSLGGTGGVVGGYTF
NA TRBJ2-7 TRBV20-1 CSAAGSYEQYF
few TRBJ2-7 TRBV11-2 CASSFGGVGQGLGYEQYF
NA NA TRBV7-9 CASSPNSGPGETQYF
NA TRBJ2-7 TRBV7-9 CASTPGLSYEQYF
once TRBJ2-5 TRBV5-1 CASSLYGTSGRSNYQETQYF
many TRBJ2-5 TRBV18 CASSPRTGEETQYF
many TRBJ2-1 TRBV7-6 CASSLEGAVGLAINEQFF
NA TRBJ2-1 TRBV11-3 CASSLGTSVFNEQFF
few TRBJ2-3 TRBV2 CASLRSGTDTQYF
few TRBJ2-5 TRBV4-2 CASALQRLRGETQYF
few TRBJ1-2 TRBV5-1 CASSLAGASTYGYTF
few TRBJ2-5 TRBV5-1 CASSSPGGGETQYF
NA TRBJ2-1 TRBV29-1 CSPRRASYNEQFF
many TRBJ1-2 TRBV11-2 CASSFGVNYGYTF
NA TRBJ1-1 TRBV5-8 CASSRGKTKNTEAFF
few TRBJ2-6 TRBV20-1 CSAQDPSGANVLTF